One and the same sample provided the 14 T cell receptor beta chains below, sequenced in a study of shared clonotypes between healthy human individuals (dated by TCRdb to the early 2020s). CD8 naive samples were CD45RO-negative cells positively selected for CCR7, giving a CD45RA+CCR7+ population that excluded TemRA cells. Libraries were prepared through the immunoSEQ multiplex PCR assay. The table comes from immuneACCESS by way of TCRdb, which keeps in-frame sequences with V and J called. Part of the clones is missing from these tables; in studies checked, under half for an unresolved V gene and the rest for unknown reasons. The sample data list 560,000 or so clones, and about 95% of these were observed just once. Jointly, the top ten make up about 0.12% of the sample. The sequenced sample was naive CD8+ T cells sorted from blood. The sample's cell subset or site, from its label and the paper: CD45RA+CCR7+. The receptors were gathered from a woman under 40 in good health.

This CDR3 is CASSPAGGTEAFF. The CDR3 DNA sequence: TGTGCCAGCAGTCCCGCCGGGGGCACTGAAGCTTTCTTT. The chain employs TRBV27 and TRBJ1-1; perhaps TRBD1 as D (5 bases). Germline V gene data show CDR1 as MNHEY and CDR2 as SMNVEV (reference sequence). This CDR3 region has 13 residues. V lost 5 bases to trimming and J lost 4 bases, with 11 bases between them.

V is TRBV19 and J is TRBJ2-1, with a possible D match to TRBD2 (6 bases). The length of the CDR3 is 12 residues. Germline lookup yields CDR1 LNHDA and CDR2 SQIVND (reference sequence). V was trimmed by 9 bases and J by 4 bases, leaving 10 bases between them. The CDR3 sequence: CASGSEYNEQFF. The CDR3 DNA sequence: TGTGCCAGCGGGAGCGAATACAATGAGCAGTTCTTC.

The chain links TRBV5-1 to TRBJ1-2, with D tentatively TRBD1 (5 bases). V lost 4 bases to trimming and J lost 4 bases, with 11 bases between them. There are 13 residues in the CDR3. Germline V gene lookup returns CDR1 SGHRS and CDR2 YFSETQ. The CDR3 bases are TGCGCCAGCAGCCTGGGACCCGCCTATGGCTACACCTTC. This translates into CASSLGPAYGYTF.

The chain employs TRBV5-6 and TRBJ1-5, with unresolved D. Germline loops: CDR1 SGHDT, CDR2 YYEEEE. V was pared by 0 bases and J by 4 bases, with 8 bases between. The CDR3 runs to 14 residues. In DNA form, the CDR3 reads TGTGCCAGCAGCTTGGCGGCGGCGAATCAGCCCCAGCATTTT. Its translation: CASSLAAANQPQHF.

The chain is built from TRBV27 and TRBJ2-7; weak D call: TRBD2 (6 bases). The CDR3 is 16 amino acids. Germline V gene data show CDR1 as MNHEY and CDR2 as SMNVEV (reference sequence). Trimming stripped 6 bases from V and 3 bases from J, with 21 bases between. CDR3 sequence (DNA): TGTGCCAGCAGCGGTAGGAGGGACCTACTCAACTACGAGCAGTACTTC. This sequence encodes CASSGRRDLLNYEQYF.

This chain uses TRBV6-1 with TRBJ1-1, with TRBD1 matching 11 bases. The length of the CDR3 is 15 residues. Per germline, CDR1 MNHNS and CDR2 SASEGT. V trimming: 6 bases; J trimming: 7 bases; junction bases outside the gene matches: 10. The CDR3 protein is CASREPGQGVIEAFF. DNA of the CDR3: TGTGCCAGCAGGGAACCGGGACAGGGGGTGATTGAAGCTTTCTTT.

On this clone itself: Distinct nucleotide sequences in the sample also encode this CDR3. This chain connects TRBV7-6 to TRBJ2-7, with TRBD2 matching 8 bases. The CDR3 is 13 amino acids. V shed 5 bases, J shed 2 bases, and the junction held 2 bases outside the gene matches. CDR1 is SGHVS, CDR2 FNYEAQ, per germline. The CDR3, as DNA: TGTGCCAGCAGCCTGGGACTAGCCTACGAGCAGTACTTC. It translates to CASSLGLAYEQYF.

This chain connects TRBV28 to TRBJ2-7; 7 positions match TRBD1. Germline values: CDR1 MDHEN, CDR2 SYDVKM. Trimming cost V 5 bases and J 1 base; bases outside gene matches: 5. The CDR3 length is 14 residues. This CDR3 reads CASSVGTASYEQYF. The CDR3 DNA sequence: TGTGCCAGCAGTGTCGGGACAGCTTCCTACGAGCAGTACTTC.

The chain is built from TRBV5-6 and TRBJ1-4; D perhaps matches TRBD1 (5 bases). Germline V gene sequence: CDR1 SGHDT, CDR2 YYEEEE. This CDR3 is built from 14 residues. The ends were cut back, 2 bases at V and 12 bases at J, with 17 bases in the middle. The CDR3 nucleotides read TGTGCCAGCAGCTTTCGACAGAACCGGGTGGAACTGTTTTTT. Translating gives CASSFRQNRVELFF.

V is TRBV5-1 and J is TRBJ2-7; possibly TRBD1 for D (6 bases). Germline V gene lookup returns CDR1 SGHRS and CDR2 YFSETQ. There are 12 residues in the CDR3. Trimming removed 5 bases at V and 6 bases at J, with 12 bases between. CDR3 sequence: CASSPDRREQYF. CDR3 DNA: TGCGCCAGCAGTCCGGACAGACGCGAGCAGTACTTC.

As DNA, the CDR3 is TGTGCCAGTAGCTCACTTAGCAATCAGCCCCAGCATTTT. Protein: CASSSLSNQPQHF. The chain combines TRBV19 with TRBJ1-5; D remains ambiguous. V was pared by 6 bases and J by 0 bases, with 6 bases between. The CDR3 has 13 residues. Germline values: CDR1 LNHDA, CDR2 SQIVND (reference sequence).

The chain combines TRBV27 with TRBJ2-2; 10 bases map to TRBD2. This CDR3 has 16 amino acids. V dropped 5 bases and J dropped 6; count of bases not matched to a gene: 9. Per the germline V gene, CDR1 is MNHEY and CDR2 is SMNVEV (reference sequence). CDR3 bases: TGTGCCAGCAGTCTAGCGGGAGACCTCGGCGCCGGGGAGCTGTTTTTT. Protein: CASSLAGDLGAGELFF.

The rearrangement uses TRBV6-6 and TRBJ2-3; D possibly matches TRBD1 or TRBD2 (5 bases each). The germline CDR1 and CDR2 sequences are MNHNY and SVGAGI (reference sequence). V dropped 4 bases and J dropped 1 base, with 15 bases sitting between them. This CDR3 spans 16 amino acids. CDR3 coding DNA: TGTGCCAGCAGTTTTCGGAGAAGGGGACGCACAGATACGCAGTATTTT. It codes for CASSFRRRGRTDTQYF.

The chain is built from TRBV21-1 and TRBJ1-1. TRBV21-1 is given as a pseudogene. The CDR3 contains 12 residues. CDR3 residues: CASKSEQDEAFF. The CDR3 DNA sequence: TGTGCCAGCAAGAGCGAGCAGGATGAAGCTTTCTTT.